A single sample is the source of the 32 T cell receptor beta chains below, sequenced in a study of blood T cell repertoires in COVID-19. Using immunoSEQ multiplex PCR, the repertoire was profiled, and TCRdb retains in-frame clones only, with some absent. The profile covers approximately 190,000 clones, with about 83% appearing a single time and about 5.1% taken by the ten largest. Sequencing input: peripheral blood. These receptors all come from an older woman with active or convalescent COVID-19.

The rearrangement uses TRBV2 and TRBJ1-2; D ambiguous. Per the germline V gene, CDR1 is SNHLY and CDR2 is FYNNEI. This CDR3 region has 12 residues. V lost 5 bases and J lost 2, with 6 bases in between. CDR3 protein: CASSQTNYGYTF. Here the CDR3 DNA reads TGTGCCAGCAGTCAGACAAACTATGGCTACACCTTC.

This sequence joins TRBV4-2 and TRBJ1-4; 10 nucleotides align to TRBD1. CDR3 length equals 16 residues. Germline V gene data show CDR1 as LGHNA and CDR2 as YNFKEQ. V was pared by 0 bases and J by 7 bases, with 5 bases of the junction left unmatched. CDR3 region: CASSQDRRQGAEKLFF. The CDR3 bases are TGTGCCAGCAGCCAAGATAGGCGACAGGGGGCTGAAAAACTGTTTTTT.

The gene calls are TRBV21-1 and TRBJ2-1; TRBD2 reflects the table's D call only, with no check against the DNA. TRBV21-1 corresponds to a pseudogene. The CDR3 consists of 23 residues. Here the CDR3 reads CASSKAPWVPGLAPILEYNEQFF. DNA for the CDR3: TGTGCCAGCAGCAAAGCGCCCTGGGTACCGGGACTAGCACCTATTCTCGAGTACAATGAGCAGTTCTTC.

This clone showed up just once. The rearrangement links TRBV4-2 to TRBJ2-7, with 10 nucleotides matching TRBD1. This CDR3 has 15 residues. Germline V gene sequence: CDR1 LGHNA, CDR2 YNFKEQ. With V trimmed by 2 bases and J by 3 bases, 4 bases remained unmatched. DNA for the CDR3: TGTGCCAGCAGCCAAACGACAGGGGGCAGCTACGAGCAGTACTTC. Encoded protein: CASSQTTGGSYEQYF.

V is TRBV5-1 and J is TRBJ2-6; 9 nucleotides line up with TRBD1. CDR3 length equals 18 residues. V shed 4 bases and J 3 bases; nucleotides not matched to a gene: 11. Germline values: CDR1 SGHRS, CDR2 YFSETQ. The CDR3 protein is CASSHPQGAISGANVLTF. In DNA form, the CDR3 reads TGCGCCAGCAGCCATCCACAGGGGGCGATAAGTGGGGCCAACGTCCTGACTTTC.

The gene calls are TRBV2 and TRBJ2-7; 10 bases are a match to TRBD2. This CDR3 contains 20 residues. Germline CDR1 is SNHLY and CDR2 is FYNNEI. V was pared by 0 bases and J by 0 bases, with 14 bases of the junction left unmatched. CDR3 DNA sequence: TGTGCCAGCAGTGAAGCACTGCCTAGCGGGAGTTATCAGGCCTCCTACGAGCAGTACTTC. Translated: CASSEALPSGSYQASYEQYF.

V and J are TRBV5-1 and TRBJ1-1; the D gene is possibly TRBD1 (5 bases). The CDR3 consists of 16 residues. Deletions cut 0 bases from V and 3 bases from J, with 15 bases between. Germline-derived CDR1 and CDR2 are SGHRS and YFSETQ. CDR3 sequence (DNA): TGCGCCAGCAGCTTGGGGCTTTTGGGGGGTGACACTGAAGCTTTCTTT. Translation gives CASSLGLLGGDTEAFF.

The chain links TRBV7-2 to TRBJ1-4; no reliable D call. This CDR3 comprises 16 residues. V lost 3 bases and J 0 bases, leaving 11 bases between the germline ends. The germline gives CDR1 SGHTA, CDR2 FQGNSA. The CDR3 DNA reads TGTGCCAGCAGCTTTCGGCTTGGAGCAACTAATGAAAAACTGTTTTTT. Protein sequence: CASSFRLGATNEKLFF.

The CDR3 nucleotides are TGCGCCAGCAGCTCACTCCAGGGGGCGGGGACCCAGTACTTC. The encoded protein is CASSSLQGAGTQYF. The chain carries TRBV5-1 and TRBJ2-5, with 8 bases that match TRBD1. The CDR3 totals 14 residues. In germline, CDR1 is SGHRS, CDR2 YFSETQ. With 3 bases clipped from V and 7 bases from J, the junction kept 8 bases outside the gene matches. The full variable domain, rest sourced from reference TRBV5-1 and TRBJ2-5, is KAGVTQTPRYLIKTRGQQVTLSCSPISGHRSVSWYQQTPGQGLQFLFEYFSETQRNKGNFPGRFSGRQFSNSRSEMNVSTLELGDSALYLCASSSLQGAGTQYFGPGTRLLVL.

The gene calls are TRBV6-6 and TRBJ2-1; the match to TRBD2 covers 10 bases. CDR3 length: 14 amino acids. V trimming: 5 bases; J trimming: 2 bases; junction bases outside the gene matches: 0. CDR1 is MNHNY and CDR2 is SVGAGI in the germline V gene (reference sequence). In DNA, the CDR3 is TGTGCCAGCAGTAGCGGGAGGGCCTACAATGAGCAGTTCTTC. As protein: CASSSGRAYNEQFF.

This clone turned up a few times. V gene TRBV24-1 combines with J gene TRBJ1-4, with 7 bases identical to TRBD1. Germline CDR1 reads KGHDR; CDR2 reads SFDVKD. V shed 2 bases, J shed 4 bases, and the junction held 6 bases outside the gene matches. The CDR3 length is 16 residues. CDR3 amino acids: CATSDSKQGNNEKLFF. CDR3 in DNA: TGTGCCACCAGTGATTCCAAACAGGGGAATAATGAAAAACTGTTTTTT.

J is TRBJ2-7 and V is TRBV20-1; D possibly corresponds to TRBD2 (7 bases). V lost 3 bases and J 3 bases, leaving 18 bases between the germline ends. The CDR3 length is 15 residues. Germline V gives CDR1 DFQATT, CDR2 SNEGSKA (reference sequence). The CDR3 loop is CSASDQTSRGYEQYF. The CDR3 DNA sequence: TGCAGTGCTAGTGATCAGACTAGCAGGGGCTACGAGCAGTACTTC.

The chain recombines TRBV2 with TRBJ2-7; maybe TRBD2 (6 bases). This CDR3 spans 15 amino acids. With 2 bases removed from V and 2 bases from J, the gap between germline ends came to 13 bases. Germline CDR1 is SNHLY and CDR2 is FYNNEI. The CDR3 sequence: CASSELALLTYEQYF. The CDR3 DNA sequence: TGTGCCAGCAGTGAACTAGCGCTTCTAACCTACGAGCAGTACTTC.

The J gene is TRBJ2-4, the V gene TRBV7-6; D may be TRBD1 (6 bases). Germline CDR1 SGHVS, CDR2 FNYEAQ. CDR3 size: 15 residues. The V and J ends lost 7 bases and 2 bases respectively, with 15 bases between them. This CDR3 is CASTQLRGSKNIQYF. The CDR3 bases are TGTGCCAGCACCCAACTCAGGGGATCCAAAAACATTCAGTACTTC.

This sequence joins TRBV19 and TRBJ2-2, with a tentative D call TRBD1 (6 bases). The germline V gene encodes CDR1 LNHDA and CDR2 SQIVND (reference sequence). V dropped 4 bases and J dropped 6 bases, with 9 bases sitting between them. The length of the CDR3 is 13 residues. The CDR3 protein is CASSTQGSGELFF. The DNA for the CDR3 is TGTGCCAGTAGTACACAGGGATCCGGGGAGCTGTTTTTT.

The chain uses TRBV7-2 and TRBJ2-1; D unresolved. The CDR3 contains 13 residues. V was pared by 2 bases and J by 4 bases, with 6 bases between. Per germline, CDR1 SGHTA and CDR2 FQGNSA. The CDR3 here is CASSLSRYNEQFF. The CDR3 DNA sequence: TGTGCCAGCAGCTTAAGTAGATACAATGAGCAGTTCTTC.

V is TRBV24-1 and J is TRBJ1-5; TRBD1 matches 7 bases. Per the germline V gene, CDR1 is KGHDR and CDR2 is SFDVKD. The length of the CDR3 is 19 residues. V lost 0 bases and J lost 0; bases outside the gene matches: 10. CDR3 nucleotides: TGTGCCACCAGTGATTTGGGGTCCTTGGACAGGTATAGCAATCAGCCCCAGCATTTT. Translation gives CATSDLGSLDRYSNQPQHF.

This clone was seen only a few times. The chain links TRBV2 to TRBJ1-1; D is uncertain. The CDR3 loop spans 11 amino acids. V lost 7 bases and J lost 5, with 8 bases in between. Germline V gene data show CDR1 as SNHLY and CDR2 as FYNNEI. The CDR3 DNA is TGTGCCAGCATCCTATGGACTGAAGCTTTCTTT. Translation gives CASILWTEAFF. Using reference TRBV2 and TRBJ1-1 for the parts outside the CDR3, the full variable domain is EPEVTQTPSHQVTQMGQEVILRCVPISNHLYFYWYRQILGQKVEFLVSFYNNEISEKSEIFDDQFSVERPDGSNFTLKIRSTKLEDSAMYFCASILWTEAFFGQGTRLTVV.

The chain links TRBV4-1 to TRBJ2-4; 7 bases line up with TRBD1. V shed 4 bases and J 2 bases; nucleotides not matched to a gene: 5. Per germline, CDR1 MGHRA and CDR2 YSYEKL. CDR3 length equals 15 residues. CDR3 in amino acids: CASSLDRVSKNIQYF. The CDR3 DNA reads TGCGCCAGCAGCCTTGACAGGGTCTCCAAAAACATTCAGTACTTC.

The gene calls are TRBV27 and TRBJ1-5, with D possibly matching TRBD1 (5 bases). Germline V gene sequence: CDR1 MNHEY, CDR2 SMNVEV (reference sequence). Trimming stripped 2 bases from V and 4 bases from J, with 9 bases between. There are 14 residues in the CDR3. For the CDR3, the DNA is TGTGCCAGCAGTTTAGTCGGGGGAAATCAGCCCCAGCATTTT. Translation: CASSLVGGNQPQHF.

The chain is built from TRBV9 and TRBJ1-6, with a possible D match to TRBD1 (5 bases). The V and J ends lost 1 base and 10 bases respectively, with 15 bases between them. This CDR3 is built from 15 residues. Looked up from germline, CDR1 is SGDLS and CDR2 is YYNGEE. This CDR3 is CASSVYGGTGSPLHF. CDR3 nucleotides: TGTGCCAGCAGCGTATATGGCGGGACTGGATCACCCCTCCACTTT.

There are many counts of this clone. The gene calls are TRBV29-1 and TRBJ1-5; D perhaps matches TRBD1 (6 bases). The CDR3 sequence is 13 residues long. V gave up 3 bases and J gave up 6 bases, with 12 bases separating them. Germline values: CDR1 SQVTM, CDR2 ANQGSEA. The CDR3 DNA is TGCAGCGTTGACGGGGGGCTTGGTCAGCCCCAGCATTTT. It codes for CSVDGGLGQPQHF.

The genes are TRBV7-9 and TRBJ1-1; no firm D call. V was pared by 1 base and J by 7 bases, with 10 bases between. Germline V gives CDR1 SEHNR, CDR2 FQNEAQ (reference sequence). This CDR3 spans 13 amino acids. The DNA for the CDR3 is TGTGCCAGCAGCTTAGGAGGGCAGCTTGAAGCTTTCTTT. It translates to CASSLGGQLEAFF.

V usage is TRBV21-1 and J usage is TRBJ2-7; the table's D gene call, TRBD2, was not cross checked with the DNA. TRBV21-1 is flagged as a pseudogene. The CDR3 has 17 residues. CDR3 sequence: CASSKAGSGRESYEQYF. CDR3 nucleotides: TGTGCCAGCAGCAAAGCGGGGAGCGGGAGGGAGTCCTACGAGCAGTACTTC.

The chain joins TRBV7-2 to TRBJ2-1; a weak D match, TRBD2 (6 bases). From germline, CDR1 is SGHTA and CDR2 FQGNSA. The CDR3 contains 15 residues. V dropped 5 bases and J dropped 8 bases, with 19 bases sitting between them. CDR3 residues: CASSAGASAFDEQFF. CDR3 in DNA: TGTGCCAGCAGCGCCGGGGCTAGCGCGTTCGATGAGCAGTTCTTC.

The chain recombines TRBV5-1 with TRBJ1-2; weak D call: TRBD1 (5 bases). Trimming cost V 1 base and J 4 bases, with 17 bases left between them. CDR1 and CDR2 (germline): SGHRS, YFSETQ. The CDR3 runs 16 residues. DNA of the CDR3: TGCGCCAGCAGCTTGAGGGAGGGGAATCATGCCTATGGCTACACCTTC. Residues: CASSLREGNHAYGYTF.

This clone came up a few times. CDR3 sequence (DNA): TGTGCCAGCAGTCGGACTATAAGAACGAACACTGAAGCTTTCTTT. Its translation: CASSRTIRTNTEAFF. V is TRBV6-6 and J is TRBJ1-1; no firm D call. The germline V gene encodes CDR1 MNHNY and CDR2 SVGAGI (reference sequence). The CDR3 loop spans 15 amino acids. Trimming removed 5 bases from V and 1 base from J, with 14 bases in between.

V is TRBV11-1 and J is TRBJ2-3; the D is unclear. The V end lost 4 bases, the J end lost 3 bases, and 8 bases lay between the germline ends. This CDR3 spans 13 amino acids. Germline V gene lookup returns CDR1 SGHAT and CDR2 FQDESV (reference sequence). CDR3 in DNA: TGTGCCAGCAGCTCCAGGTGGACAGATACGCAGTATTTT. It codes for CASSSRWTDTQYF.

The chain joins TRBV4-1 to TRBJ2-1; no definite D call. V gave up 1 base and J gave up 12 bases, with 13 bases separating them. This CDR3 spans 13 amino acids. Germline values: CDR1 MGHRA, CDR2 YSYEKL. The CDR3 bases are TGCGCCAGCAGCCAAGCCCCGCCCTCGGGGCAGTTCTTC. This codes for CASSQAPPSGQFF.

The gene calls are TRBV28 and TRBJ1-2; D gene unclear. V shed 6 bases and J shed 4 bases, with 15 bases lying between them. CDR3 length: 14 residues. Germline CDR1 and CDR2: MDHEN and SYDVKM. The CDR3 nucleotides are TGTGCCAGCAGAACACCCCAGGCCGGCTATGGCTACACCTTC. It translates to CASRTPQAGYGYTF.

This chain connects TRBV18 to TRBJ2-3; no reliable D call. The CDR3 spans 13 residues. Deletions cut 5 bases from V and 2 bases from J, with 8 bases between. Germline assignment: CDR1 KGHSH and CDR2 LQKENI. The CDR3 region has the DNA TGTGCCAGCTCATCTCTCTCCACAGATACGCAGTATTTT. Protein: CASSSLSTDTQYF.

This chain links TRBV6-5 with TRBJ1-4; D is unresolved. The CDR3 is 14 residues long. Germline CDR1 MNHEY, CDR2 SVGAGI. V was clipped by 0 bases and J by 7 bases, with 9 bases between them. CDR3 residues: CASSYSATGEKLFF. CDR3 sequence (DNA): TGTGCCAGCAGTTACTCGGCCACGGGTGAAAAACTGTTTTTT.